This entry lists 19 T cell receptor beta chains sequenced from one sample in a study of T cell clonotyping in hematopoietic cell transplantation. Specified time point: recipient sample about 28 days before transplant, after cytoreduction. Measured with immunoSEQ multiplex PCR; TCRdb has only the in-frame clones, and not every one. The data show under 45,000 clones, 95% seen once. Sequencing used peripheral blood mononuclear cells, obtained before stem cell transplant. These receptors came from a man between 40 and 49 years old with chronic myeloid leukemia. Some clones in this sample may be carry-over from other donors' samples.

The rearrangement links TRBV5-8 to TRBJ1-6; no reliable D call. Germline CDR1 is SGHTS and CDR2 is YDEGEE. Trimming removed 5 bases at V and 10 bases at J, with 7 bases between. This CDR3 contains 11 residues. Here the CDR3 DNA reads TGTGCCAGCAGTTGGGAGTCACCCCTCCACTTT. Translation: CASSWESPLHF. The whole variable domain, remainder taken from reference TRBV5-8 and TRBJ1-6, is EAGVTQSPTHLIKTRGQQATLRCSPISGHTSVYWYQQALGLGLQFLLWYDEGEERNRGNFPPRFSGRQFPNYSSELNVNALELEDSALYLCASSWESPLHFGNGTRLTVT.

The V gene is TRBV28, the J gene TRBJ1-4; D gene unclear. In germline, CDR1 is MDHEN, CDR2 SYDVKM. This CDR3 is built from 15 residues. V was trimmed by 6 bases and J by 8 bases, leaving 19 bases between them. The CDR3 DNA sequence: TGTGCCAGCAGGCTTTTTCGTGGGGTAGGGGAAAAACTGTTTTTT. It yields the protein CASRLFRGVGEKLFF.

The V gene is TRBV11-1, the J gene TRBJ2-7; tentative D call: TRBD1 (5 bases). The CDR3 is 14 residues long. CDR1 is SGHAT, CDR2 FQDESV, per germline (reference sequence). V lost 3 bases and J 5 bases, leaving 14 bases between the germline ends. CDR3 nucleotides: TGTGCCAGCAGCTTGACAGCGCGAGTGAACGAGCAGTACTTC. Protein product: CASSLTARVNEQYF.

The V and J genes are TRBV5-4 and TRBJ1-5, with 9 bases identical to TRBD1. V lost 3 bases and J lost 8; bases outside the gene matches: 6. CDR1 is SGHNT, CDR2 YYREEE, per germline (reference sequence). The CDR3 sequence is 14 residues long. The chain's CDR3 is CASSSGRDREPQHF. CDR3 coding DNA: TGTGCCAGCAGCTCGGGCCGGGACAGGGAGCCCCAGCATTTT.

The chain carries TRBV10-3 and TRBJ1-2; D is undetermined. Germline V CDR1 and CDR2: ENHRY, SYGVKD. The V and J ends lost 3 bases and 4 bases respectively, with 9 bases between them. CDR3 length equals 13 residues. The CDR3 here is CAISDRQFYGYTF. CDR3 sequence (DNA): TGTGCCATCAGTGACCGGCAGTTCTATGGCTACACCTTC.

V and J are TRBV4-1 and TRBJ1-3, with D tentatively TRBD1 (5 bases). Trimming cost V 1 base and J 4 bases, with 11 bases left between them. CDR1 is MGHRA and CDR2 is YSYEKL in the germline V gene. This CDR3 region has 15 residues. The CDR3 bases are TGCGCCAGCAGCCAAGGGCAGGGTATGGGAAACACCATATATTTT. Amino acid sequence: CASSQGQGMGNTIYF.

The chain uses TRBV30 and TRBJ1-2; a weak D match, TRBD1 (6 bases). Germline V lookup: CDR1 GTSNPN, CDR2 SVGIG (reference sequence). Trimming stripped 2 bases from V and 3 bases from J, with 13 bases between. CDR3 length: 14 amino acids. The CDR3 is CAWSTHSGDYGYTF. The DNA for the CDR3 is TGTGCCTGGAGTACCCATTCAGGGGACTATGGCTACACCTTC.

The V call is TRBV4-2, the J call TRBJ2-7, with TRBD1 as a possible D gene (6 bases). V dropped 4 bases and J dropped 5 bases, with 21 bases sitting between them. Looked up from germline, CDR1 is LGHNA and CDR2 is YNFKEQ. The CDR3 loop spans 16 amino acids. The CDR3 here is CASSRGSGTQDHEQYF. The DNA of the CDR3 is TGTGCCAGCAGCCGAGGTTCCGGGACACAGGACCACGAGCAGTACTTC.

V gene TRBV4-2 combines with J gene TRBJ2-1; TRBD1 matches 7 bases. The ends lost 5 bases at V and 7 bases at J; junction bases unmatched: 14. The CDR3 contains 16 residues. Germline loops: CDR1 LGHNA, CDR2 YNFKEQ. The CDR3 bases are TGTGCCAGCAGCATGACGACGGGACAGATTGTAAATGAGCAGTTCTTC. Translating gives CASSMTTGQIVNEQFF.

V and J are TRBV14 and TRBJ2-3; D gene unclear. The germline V gene encodes CDR1 SGHDN and CDR2 FVKESK. Trimming took 1 base from V and 7 from J, leaving 15 bases between them. CDR3 size: 15 residues. CDR3 DNA: TGTGCCAGCAGCCAAGCGGGTGGAAGTATAAATACGCAGTATTTT. It is translated as CASSQAGGSINTQYF.

The chain couples TRBV5-4 to TRBJ2-5; D remains unclear. CDR3 length equals 13 residues. V lost 0 bases and J lost 2, with 5 bases in between. Germline-derived CDR1 and CDR2 are SGHNT and YYREEE (reference sequence). The CDR3 DNA follows: TGTGCCAGCAGCTTGGTACAGCAAGAGACCCAGTACTTC. It specifies CASSLVQQETQYF.

The chain recombines TRBV28 with TRBJ1-6; D gene uncertain. The germline CDR1 and CDR2 sequences are MDHEN and SYDVKM. Trimming took 0 bases from V and 0 from J, leaving 9 bases between them. The CDR3 loop spans 17 amino acids. The CDR3 here is CASSLWDGSSYNSPLHF. In nucleotides, the CDR3 is TGTGCCAGCAGTTTATGGGACGGCAGCTCCTATAATTCACCCCTCCACTTT.

The chain couples TRBV7-2 to TRBJ1-1; maybe TRBD1 (6 bases). The V end was cut by 5 bases, the J end by 1 base, with 14 bases between. The germline V gene encodes CDR1 SGHTA and CDR2 FQGNSA. This CDR3 comprises 15 residues. The CDR3 DNA sequence: TGTGCCAGCAGCCCAGTGGGGGGCAGGAACACTGAAGCTTTCTTT. Translated, it gives CASSPVGGRNTEAFF.

The V gene is TRBV2, the J gene TRBJ1-1, with TRBD1 as a possible D gene (5 bases). This CDR3 region has 18 residues. Trimming left V 11 bases short and J 0 bases short, with 28 bases between. The germline V gene has CDR1 SNHLY and CDR2 FYNNEI. DNA for the CDR3: TGTGCCTCAGCGAGGCGTGGGGGACTGGTGTTCATGAACACTGAAGCTTTCTTT. It is translated as CASARRGGLVFMNTEAFF.

CDR3 nucleotide sequence: TGTGCCAGCAGTCTAACCTTTGCCGGGCCGGGGGTCGTAGATGAGCAGTTCTTC. Protein sequence: CASSLTFAGPGVVDEQFF. This rearrangement joins TRBV27 to TRBJ2-1; D may be TRBD2 (6 bases). Deletions cut 5 bases from V and 8 bases from J, with 28 bases between. This CDR3 region has 18 residues. Germline CDR1 MNHEY, CDR2 SMNVEV (reference sequence).

In its sample, this clone was seen a few times. The CDR3 region has the DNA TGTGCCAGCAGTGCGATAATATTGAACACTGAAGCTTTCTTT. This sequence encodes CASSAIILNTEAFF. The rearrangement joins TRBV9 to TRBJ1-1; the D is unclear. V lost 5 bases, J lost 0 bases, and 11 bases lay in between. The V gene's germline CDR1 is SGDLS and CDR2 YYNGEE. This CDR3 is 14 amino acids long.

The chain couples TRBV27 to TRBJ1-2; D unresolved. This CDR3 is built from 13 residues. Trimming took off 6 bases at V and 0 bases at J, with 8 bases between the two ends. Germline lookup yields CDR1 MNHEY and CDR2 SMNVEV (reference sequence). The CDR3 bases are TGTGCCAGCAGCTCACAGCCTAACTATGGCTACACCTTC. This codes for CASSSQPNYGYTF.

The chain couples TRBV2 to TRBJ1-3; the match to TRBD1 covers 9 bases. The germline V gene has CDR1 SNHLY and CDR2 FYNNEI. The CDR3 is made up of 15 amino acids. After removal of 6 bases from V and 3 bases from J, the junction contained 6 bases not matched to a gene. The CDR3 loop reads CASRVQGAIGNTIYF. CDR3 DNA: TGTGCCAGCAGGGTACAGGGGGCGATTGGAAACACCATATATTTT.

The chain employs TRBV28 and TRBJ1-4; D possibly corresponds to TRBD1 (5 bases). Germline-derived CDR1 and CDR2 are MDHEN and SYDVKM. The CDR3 runs 14 residues. V lost 8 bases, J lost 2 bases, and 12 bases lay in between. Written as DNA, the CDR3 is TGTGCCAGCCGAGAGGGGCTGACTAATGAAAAACTGTTTTTT. Translation gives CASREGLTNEKLFF.